This T cell receptor (beta chain) appears in the sequencing data of a study of CD8+ T cells in alopecia areata. Study context: It was oral tofacitinib, at 5 to 10 mg twice daily, that treated patients received. Among treated patients, severity was scored by affected scalp area percentage.

Study-level findings and limits: Lesional scalp, especially alopecia totalis/universalis, showed higher clonality than normal scalp. When scalp samples are sequenced, resident alphabeta T cells of normal skin are also captured.

Reverse transcription of extracted RNA yielded cDNA, which provided the sequencing template. The data were produced by immunoSEQ multiplex PCR, yet TCRdb's version contains in-frame clones alone and is incomplete. This sample yields some 120,000 clones, of which around three fifths are seen a single time; 10% to 15% belongs to the top ten. Notes on this clone: Its antigen is not identified.

As for treatment: oral pan-JAK inhibitor, 5-10 mg twice daily. Material: CD8+ T cells sorted from blood, obtained at week 24, from a patient treated with tofacitinib. The TCR originated in a human donor with alopecia areata.

CDR3 DNA sequence: TGTGCCAGCAGCTTTGGGCCCACCTACGAGCAGTACTTC. It yields the protein CASSFGPTYEQYF. This chain connects TRBV9 to TRBJ2-7; D remains unclear. The V and J ends lost 4 bases and 2 bases respectively, with 10 bases between them. CDR1 is SGDLS and CDR2 is YYNGEE in the germline V gene. This CDR3 contains 13 residues.